The 2 T cell receptor beta chains reported below all come from one sample, sequenced in a study of blood T cell repertoires in COVID-19. Repertoires were generated with immunoSEQ multiplex PCR, while TCRdb's copy carries only in-frame clones and drops some. The data hold some 150,000 clones, with about four fifths observed a single time. Sequenced sample: PBMCs or T cells enriched from blood (not recorded which). The source is a woman aged 50 to 65 who had been exposed to COVID-19.

This clone appeared once. V is TRBV5-4 and J is TRBJ2-3; maybe TRBD2 (6 bases). The V end lost 0 bases, the J end lost 5 bases, and 13 bases lay between the germline ends. This CDR3 is 15 amino acids long. Germline CDR1 is SGHNT and CDR2 is YYREEE (reference sequence). The CDR3 is CASSLAGVTGDTQYF. Here the CDR3 DNA reads TGTGCCAGCAGCTTGGCGGGAGTAACGGGAGATACGCAGTATTTT.

The chain recombines TRBV21-1 with TRBJ2-7; TRBD1 is taken as the D call from the table, unchecked against the DNA. TRBV21-1 is a known pseudogene. This CDR3 contains 14 residues. The CDR3: CASPDRVESYEQYF. CDR3 in DNA: TGTGCCAGTCCAGACAGGGTGGAATCCTACGAGCAGTACTTC.